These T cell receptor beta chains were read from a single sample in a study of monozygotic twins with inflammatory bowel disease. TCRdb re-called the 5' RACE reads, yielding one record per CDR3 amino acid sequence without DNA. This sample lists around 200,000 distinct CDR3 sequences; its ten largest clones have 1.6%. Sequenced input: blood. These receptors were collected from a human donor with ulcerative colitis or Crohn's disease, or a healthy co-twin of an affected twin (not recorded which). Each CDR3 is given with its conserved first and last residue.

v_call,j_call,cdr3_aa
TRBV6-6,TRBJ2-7,CASRGGGLYEQYF
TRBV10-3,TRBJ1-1,CAISERQGGWTEAFF
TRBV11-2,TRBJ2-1,CASSPRGYNEQFF
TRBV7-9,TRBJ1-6,CASSLEFPGTYNSPLHF
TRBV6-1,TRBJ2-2,CASSPLDRVSTGELFF
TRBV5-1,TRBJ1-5,CASSLGPQKPYQPQHF
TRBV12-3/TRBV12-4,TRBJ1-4,CASSPPPTNEKLFF
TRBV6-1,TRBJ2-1,CASSELSWAPTWDNEQFF
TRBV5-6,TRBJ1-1,CASSSLPYSRDPNTEAFF
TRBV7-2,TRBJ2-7,CASSLDYSSYEQYF
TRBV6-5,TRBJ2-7,CASSYSGDSYEQYF
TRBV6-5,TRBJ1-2,CASTPRPVYGYTF
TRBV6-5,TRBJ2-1,CASSYFGEQFF